The clone carrying this TCR beta chain occurred once. The antigen remains undetermined. This sample was included in a study of vaccination and CD4 T cells after COVID-19. Study results and caveats: Median counts of SARS-CoV-2-reactive clonotypes increased from roughly 19 to 38; this difference was not significant.

V lost 1 base to trimming and J lost 5 bases; unmatched junction nucleotides: 6. This CDR3 has 14 residues. CDR1 GTSNPN and CDR2 SVGIG come from the germline V gene (reference sequence). An Oncomine TCR Beta short-read assay was used to sequence the DNA from cultured CD4+ T cells. Genomic DNA extraction was carried out from cultured CD4+ T cells. One entry per CDR3 protein, called by TCRdb with MiXCR from the PCR reads. The profile shows 15,000 to 20,000 distinct CDR3 sequences, roughly 45% of them singletons. Treatment specified: roughly ten-day PBMC culture with coronavirus spike peptide pools or control peptides (ViraFEST assay).

This chain joins TRBV30 and TRBJ2-5; 8 bases fit TRBD2. The sample in question was CD4+ T cells from blood, cultured in vitro, obtained before SARS-CoV-2 vaccination. The receptor's source is a human donor who had recovered from COVID-19. The CDR3 loop reads CAWSAGGGSETQYF. CDR3 bases: TGTGCCTGGAGTGCGGGGGGGGGCTCTGAGACCCAGTACTTC.